This T cell receptor beta chain is from a study of OX40 agonist ivuxolimab in advanced cancers. Study in general: The patients' treatment was ivuxolimab, an agonistic anti-OX40 (CD134) antibody. Three patients responded partially, comprising one with hepatocellular carcinoma and two with cutaneous melanoma. Patients treated during dose escalation were battling hepatocellular carcinoma, melanoma, renal cell or head and neck cancer.

Germline V gene lookup returns CDR1 LNHDA and CDR2 SQIVND (reference sequence). CDR3 length: 14 residues. The J segment lost 3 bases and the V segment lost 3 bases, leaving 5 bases of the junction unmatched. Regarding the study as a whole: Nonresponders included some who also had low normalized T-cell clonal expansion.

Worth noting for this clone: The antigen is undetermined.

Using immunoSEQ multiplex PCR, the repertoire was profiled, and TCRdb retains in-frame clones only, with some absent. The data show some 130,000 clones, about 92% seen once. This specimen was CD4+ or CD8+ T cells sorted from blood, taken in a trial of the OX40 agonist ivuxolimab. The source of this sequence is an adult with an advanced solid tumor such as melanoma, head and neck, liver or kidney cancer. The chain is built from TRBV19 and TRBJ2-7; 7 positions match TRBD1. The CDR3: CASSMGRQGYEQYF. For the CDR3, the DNA is TGTGCCAGTAGTATGGGTAGACAGGGCTACGAGCAGTACTTC.